The 7 T cell receptor beta chains in this list originate from one sample, sequenced in a study of cytomegalovirus exposure and HLA in healthy donors listed by TCRdb under 2017. The receptor library was made with the immunoSEQ multiplex PCR assay. For the multiplex PCR, a mixture combining 60 forward primers for TCR Vbeta segments and 13 reverse primers for TCR Jbeta segments was used. The table comes from immuneACCESS by way of TCRdb, which keeps in-frame sequences with V and J called. Part of the clones is missing from these tables; in studies checked, under half for an unresolved V gene and the rest for unknown reasons. In this sample's table one finds fewer than 150,000 clones. The ten most abundant clones make up roughly 2% of the sample. Sequenced input: PBMCs. These receptors were collected from a woman aged 55-75 years in good health and CMV-seronegative.

The chain is built from TRBV11-2 and TRBJ1-1; D perhaps matches TRBD1 (5 bases). CDR1 is SGHAT, CDR2 FQNNGV, per germline. The CDR3 loop spans 16 amino acids. V lost 1 base to trimming and J lost 1 base, with 13 bases between them. DNA of the CDR3: TGTGCCAGCAGCTTAGTGTGGCAGGGCGCGAACACTGAAGCTTTCTTT. This gives the protein CASSLVWQGANTEAFF. Based on the CDR3 plus reference TRBV11-2 and TRBJ1-1, the full variable domain is EAGVAQSPRYKIIEKRQSVAFWCNPISGHATLYWYQQILGQGPKLLIQFQNNGVVDDSQLPKDRFSAERLKGVDSTLKIQPAKLEDSAVYLCASSLVWQGANTEAFFGQGTRLTVV.

The gene calls are TRBV10-3 and TRBJ1-2; D might be TRBD1 (6 bases). Germline V CDR1 and CDR2: ENHRY, SYGVKD. With 2 bases removed from V and 2 bases from J, the gap between germline ends came to 21 bases. There are 18 residues in the CDR3. The chain's CDR3 is CAISERNIPQGPNYGYTF. In nucleotides, the CDR3 is TGTGCCATCAGTGAGCGCAATATACCACAGGGACCCAACTATGGCTACACCTTC.

The chain uses TRBV7-8 and TRBJ1-4; a possible D gene is TRBD1 (6 bases). Germline CDR1 reads SGHVS; CDR2 reads FQNEAQ. Trimming left V 0 bases short and J 3 bases short, with 8 bases between. The CDR3 length is 15 residues. The CDR3 nucleotides are TGTGCCAGCAGCTTAGCCAGGGGTGCTAATGAAAAACTGTTTTTT. It translates to CASSLARGANEKLFF.

The gene calls are TRBV7-2 and TRBJ2-1, with TRBD2 identical over 8 bases. Trimming took 2 bases from V and 7 from J; bases not matched to a gene: 13. Looked up from germline, CDR1 is SGHTA and CDR2 is FQGNSA. The CDR3 sequence is 17 residues long. The CDR3 DNA reads as TGTGCCAGCAGCTTATTAAGGATAATCGGGACTAGAAATGAGCAGTTCTTC. This codes for CASSLLRIIGTRNEQFF.

The genes are TRBV12-5 and TRBJ2-3; tentative D call: TRBD1 (5 bases). The germline CDR1 and CDR2 sequences are LGHNT and FRNRAP. Trimming stripped 6 bases from V and 0 bases from J, with 19 bases between. The CDR3 is 17 residues long. Written as DNA, the CDR3 is TGTGCTAGTGGGCTAAGACAGTGGGCGCGGAGCACAGATACGCAGTATTTT. This codes for CASGLRQWARSTDTQYF.

The chain joins TRBV4-1 to TRBJ2-1; the D gene is possibly TRBD2 (6 bases). Per germline, CDR1 MGHRA and CDR2 YSYEKL. This CDR3 comprises 13 residues. V lost 4 bases to trimming and J lost 6 bases, with 10 bases between them. This CDR3 reads CASSPGGVNEQFF. The CDR3 region has the DNA TGCGCCAGCAGCCCCGGAGGGGTCAATGAGCAGTTCTTC.

The V call is TRBV2, the J call TRBJ2-7; 10 bases fit TRBD1. The germline V gene has CDR1 SNHLY and CDR2 FYNNEI. The CDR3 spans 13 residues. Trimming took 11 bases from V and 4 from J; bases not matched to a gene: 8. The CDR3 sequence: CAFRGQGFYEQYF. CDR3 DNA: TGTGCCTTTAGGGGACAGGGGTTTTACGAGCAGTACTTC. The variable domain in full, completed from reference TRBV2 and TRBJ2-7, reads EPEVTQTPSHQVTQMGQEVILRCVPISNHLYFYWYRQILGQKVEFLVSFYNNEISEKSEIFDDQFSVERPDGSNFTLKIRSTKLEDSAMYFCAFRGQGFYEQYFGPGTRLTVT.